This entry lists 24 T cell receptor beta chains sequenced from one sample in a study of blood T cell repertoires in COVID-19. TCRdb keeps only in-frame clones here, not all; method: immunoSEQ multiplex PCR. The sample yields roughly 290,000 clones, more than 75% seen once. Sequenced sample: peripheral blood. These receptors were obtained from a woman aged 25-40 years who had recovered from COVID-19.

For the CDR3, the DNA is TGTGCCAGCAGCCGGGGAGGTTCGGGGGTATACGAGCAGTACTTC. Its translation: CASSRGGSGVYEQYF. The chain links TRBV11-2 to TRBJ2-7; weak D call: TRBD2 (6 bases). The CDR3 sequence is 15 residues long. From germline, CDR1 is SGHAT and CDR2 FQNNGV. Trimming removed 5 bases at V and 4 bases at J, with 18 bases between.

The chain recombines TRBV14 with TRBJ2-7; weak D call: TRBD2 (5 bases). CDR1 is SGHDN and CDR2 is FVKESK in the germline V gene. V gave up 1 base and J gave up 7 bases, with 11 bases separating them. The CDR3 loop spans 13 amino acids. The CDR3 DNA reads TGTGCCAGCAGCCAAGTGACGTCGGGGGAGCAGTACTTC. Its protein product is CASSQVTSGEQYF.

The gene calls are TRBV27 and TRBJ1-5; TRBD1 matches at 8 bases. The V segment lost 7 bases and the J segment 4 bases; nucleotides outside the gene matches: 6. Germline V gene data show CDR1 as MNHEY and CDR2 as SMNVEV (reference sequence). The CDR3 spans 14 residues. The CDR3: CASNPGGRNQPQHF. The CDR3 bases are TGTGCCAGCAACCCAGGGGGCCGGAATCAGCCCCAGCATTTT.

This clone was observed a single time. V usage is TRBV3-1 (or the pseudogene TRBV3-2) and J usage is TRBJ2-3; 11 bases are shared with TRBD2. The trim removed 4 bases at V and 4 bases at J, leaving 7 bases unmatched. CDR1 and CDR2 from the germline V gene are LGHDT and YNNKEL (reference sequence). The CDR3 is 16 amino acids. CDR3 amino acids: CASSRRSGGASDTQYF. The CDR3 DNA is TGTGCCAGCAGCCGGCGTAGCGGGGGGGCGTCAGATACGCAGTATTTT.

The J gene is TRBJ1-1, the V gene TRBV24-1, with TRBD1 identical over 8 bases. The germline V gene has CDR1 KGHDR and CDR2 SFDVKD. This CDR3 is built from 12 residues. V lost 4 bases, J lost 12 bases, and 6 bases stayed unmatched. The CDR3 protein is CATSDPDRATFF. The CDR3 DNA is TGTGCCACCAGTGACCCGGACAGGGCAACTTTCTTT.

The chain has TRBV7-9 and TRBJ1-1, with D possibly matching TRBD1 (6 bases). This CDR3 comprises 13 residues. V gave up 4 bases and J gave up 7 bases, with 13 bases separating them. Germline V gene data show CDR1 as SEHNR and CDR2 as FQNEAQ (reference sequence). The CDR3 coding sequence is TGTGCCAGCAGCTCCGATGGACAGTTTGAAGCTTTCTTT. Encoded protein: CASSSDGQFEAFF.

The rearrangement links TRBV5-8 to TRBJ1-1; TRBD1 is a possible D gene (5 bases). Trimming pared 0 bases from V and 6 bases from J, leaving 12 bases between. Germline CDR1 and CDR2: SGHTS and YDEGEE. CDR3 length equals 14 residues. CDR3 protein: CASSLGIGVAEAFF. The CDR3 nucleotides read TGTGCCAGCAGCTTGGGAATAGGGGTCGCTGAAGCTTTCTTT.

The chain carries TRBV11-2 and TRBJ2-7; D possibly corresponds to TRBD1 (6 bases). Germline V CDR1 and CDR2: SGHAT, FQNNGV. This CDR3 is built from 15 residues. The V gene lost 3 bases and the J gene lost 2 bases, with 14 bases spanning the gap. CDR3 loop: CASSLGLGGAYEQYF. DNA of the CDR3: TGTGCCAGCAGCTTGGGTCTAGGGGGAGCCTACGAGCAGTACTTC.

This chain joins TRBV6-5 and TRBJ1-2; D is unresolved. V lost 7 bases, J lost 3 bases, and 6 bases lay in between. CDR3 length: 11 amino acids. Germline-derived CDR1 and CDR2 are MNHEY and SVGAGI. This CDR3 is CASIRDYGYTF. In DNA, the CDR3 is TGTGCCAGCATTAGAGACTATGGCTACACCTTC.

This chain uses TRBV6-6 with TRBJ2-7; 7 bases map to TRBD1. The germline CDR1 and CDR2 sequences are MNHNY and SVGAGI (reference sequence). The CDR3 runs to 12 residues. V dropped 8 bases and J dropped 6; count of bases not matched to a gene: 7. CDR3 loop: CASCDRVSEQYF. The CDR3 DNA is TGTGCCAGCTGTGACAGGGTCTCCGAGCAGTACTTC.

The J gene is TRBJ1-2, the V gene TRBV10-3; D is perhaps TRBD1 (5 bases). Between the trimmed V and J ends, which lost 7 bases and 3 bases, there was a span of 15 bases. In germline, CDR1 is ENHRY, CDR2 SYGVKD. This CDR3 is built from 14 residues. This chain's CDR3 is CAITPSPGDYGYTF. CDR3 nucleotides: TGTGCCATCACCCCATCGCCGGGGGACTATGGCTACACCTTC.

The chain joins TRBV18 to TRBJ2-3, with 9 bases that match TRBD2. V gave up 1 base and J gave up 2 bases; unmatched junction bases: 4. The CDR3 runs 16 residues. Per germline, CDR1 KGHSH and CDR2 LQKENI. The CDR3 region is CASSPLRGGSTDTQYF. CDR3 DNA sequence: TGTGCCAGCTCACCACTGCGGGGGGGATCCACAGATACGCAGTATTTT.

V and J are TRBV21-1 and TRBJ2-5; the DNA was not used to check the table's D call, TRBD1. TRBV21-1 is a pseudogene. CDR3 length: 15 amino acids. The CDR3 loop reads CASSKGDRGLETQYF. CDR3 bases: TGTGCCAGCAGCAAAGGGGACAGGGGGCTGGAGACCCAGTACTTC.

This clone was picked up one time. This chain connects TRBV13 to TRBJ1-4, with TRBD1 matching 8 bases. Germline values: CDR1 PRHDT, CDR2 FYEKMQ (reference sequence). The J segment lost 6 bases and the V segment lost 6 bases, leaving 6 bases of the junction unmatched. This CDR3 is built from 14 residues. The DNA for the CDR3 is TGTGCCAGCAGTTCCAGGGGGCGGGATGAAAAACTGTTTTTT. Its protein is CASSSRGRDEKLFF.

The chain employs TRBV19 and TRBJ1-2; 8 nucleotides align to TRBD1. Trimming at V came to 10 bases and at J to 3 bases, leaving 4 bases not matched to a gene. The CDR3 totals 12 residues. Germline loops: CDR1 LNHDA, CDR2 SQIVND (reference sequence). CDR3 nucleotide sequence: TGTGCCACATCAGGGGGCTACTATGGCTACACCTTC. It codes for CATSGGYYGYTF. Full variable domain (missing parts from reference TRBV19 and TRBJ1-2): DGGITQSPKYLFRKEGQNVTLSCEQNLNHDAMYWYRQDPGQGLRLIYYSQIVNDFQKGDIAEGYSVSREKKESFPLTVTSAQKNPTAFYLCATSGGYYGYTFGSGTRLTVV.

This clone was recorded many times. The genes are TRBV27 and TRBJ1-4; 8 bases line up with TRBD1. This CDR3 comprises 14 residues. V dropped 5 bases and J dropped 6; count of bases not matched to a gene: 5. Germline V gene data show CDR1 as MNHEY and CDR2 as SMNVEV (reference sequence). The CDR3 is CASSGGQGYEKLFF. CDR3 bases: TGTGCCAGCAGTGGAGGACAGGGTTATGAAAAACTGTTTTTT.

CDR3 nucleotides: TGTGCCAGCAGCCAAAATCGGGGGAATTTTGGTGGCTACACCTTC. This sequence encodes CASSQNRGNFGGYTF. The chain recombines TRBV7-9 with TRBJ1-2; D possibly corresponds to TRBD1 (5 bases). Trimming cost V 5 bases and J 7 bases, with 20 bases left between them. The CDR3 consists of 15 residues. The V gene's germline CDR1 is SEHNR and CDR2 FQNEAQ (reference sequence).

This clone was detected only a few times. The chain carries TRBV5-4 and TRBJ2-2, with 8 bases that match TRBD1. The CDR3 consists of 15 residues. CDR1 is SGHNT, CDR2 YYREEE, per germline (reference sequence). The V gene end was trimmed by 4 bases and the J gene end by 5 bases; junction bases not matched to a gene: 7. CDR3 amino acids: CASSPGQGLTGELFF. DNA of the CDR3: TGTGCCAGCAGCCCTGGACAGGGATTAACCGGGGAGCTGTTTTTT.

The sample holds one count of this clone. The chain recombines TRBV12-5 with TRBJ1-2, with D possibly TRBD1 on 6 matching bases. The V end lost 8 bases, the J end lost 0 bases, and 13 bases lay between the germline ends. This CDR3 is 14 amino acids long. The germline CDR1 and CDR2 sequences are LGHNT and FRNRAP. This CDR3 is CASLAQGTNYGYTF. The CDR3 coding sequence is TGTGCTAGTCTCGCTCAGGGGACTAACTATGGCTACACCTTC.

This chain links TRBV7-9 with TRBJ2-7; 10 bases are shared with TRBD2. Germline CDR1 is SEHNR and CDR2 is FQNEAQ (reference sequence). The CDR3 covers 15 residues. After removal of 3 bases from V and 1 base from J, the junction contained 3 bases not matched to a gene. CDR3 nucleotide sequence: TGTGCCAGCAGCTTCGAACTAGCGGGATCCTACGAGCAGTACTTC. Its translation is CASSFELAGSYEQYF.

J is TRBJ1-1 and V is TRBV3-1 (or the pseudogene TRBV3-2); D is ambiguous. Germline CDR1 is LGHDT and CDR2 is YNNKEL (reference sequence). Trimming pared 6 bases from V and 5 bases from J, leaving 7 bases between. The CDR3 is 11 residues long. The CDR3 loop reads CASREGTEAFF. CDR3 DNA: TGTGCCAGCAGGGAGGGAACTGAAGCTTTCTTT.

This CDR3 reads CASSFEGGTEAFF. CDR3 DNA: TGTGCCAGCAGCTTTGAGGGAGGCACTGAAGCTTTCTTT. The J gene is TRBJ1-1, the V gene TRBV7-9; D not resolved. This CDR3 spans 13 amino acids. Per the germline V gene, CDR1 is SEHNR and CDR2 is FQNEAQ (reference sequence). The ends were cut back, 3 bases at V and 4 bases at J, with 9 bases in the middle. The complete variable domain, with remaining parts taken from reference TRBV7-9 and TRBJ1-1, reads DTGVSQNPRHKITKRGQNVTFRCDPISEHNRLYWYRQTLGQGPEFLTYFQNEAQLEKSRLLSDRFSAERPKGSFSTLEIQRTEQGDSAMYLCASSFEGGTEAFFGQGTRLTVV.

V and J are TRBV21-1 and TRBJ1-1; TRBD1 reflects the table's D call only, with no check against the DNA. TRBV21-1 is assigned pseudogene status. This CDR3 spans 19 amino acids. In DNA form, the CDR3 reads TGTGCCAGCAGCAATCCGCCGGGACAGGGGATAGGTTTGAACACTGAAGCTTTCTTT. Its translation is CASSNPPGQGIGLNTEAFF.

The genes are TRBV19 and TRBJ1-5; D not resolved. CDR1 is LNHDA, CDR2 SQIVND, per germline (reference sequence). Trimming removed 3 bases from V and 7 bases from J, with 13 bases in between. There are 14 residues in the CDR3. CDR3 coding DNA: TGTGCCAGTAGTATCGGGAGCGCCGGCCAGCCCCAGCATTTT. Translating it yields CASSIGSAGQPQHF. Looking up the rest from reference TRBV19 and TRBJ1-5 gives the full variable domain: DGGITQSPKYLFRKEGQNVTLSCEQNLNHDAMYWYRQDPGQGLRLIYYSQIVNDFQKGDIAEGYSVSREKKESFPLTVTSAQKNPTAFYLCASSIGSAGQPQHFGDGTRLSIL.